These T cell receptor beta chains were read from a single sample in a study of blood T cell repertoires in COVID-19. Here immunoSEQ multiplex PCR was the method, and the copy in TCRdb shows in-frame clones only, minus some. The sample has roughly 250,000 clones, roughly 85% seen once; the top ten hold about 3.8%. Input material: PBMCs or T cells enriched from blood (not recorded which). These receptors were taken from a middle-aged woman who had been exposed to COVID-19. The CDR3 runs from the conserved cysteine through the conserved F or W. D genes are given only for firm matches. Clone size is shown for a subset of rows, as once, few, many or a class of expanded clone.

J gene,clone size,D gene,V gene,CDR3 protein,CDR3 DNA
TRBJ1-4,NA,TRBD1,TRBV7-6,CASSSGTGRLTNEKLFF,TGTGCCAGCAGCTCAGGGACAGGAAGGTTGACAAATGAAAAACTGTTTTTT
TRBJ1-4,NA,NA,TRBV28,CASSFARAGNEKLFF,TGTGCCAGCAGTTTCGCCAGGGCCGGCAATGAAAAACTGTTTTTT
TRBJ1-5,NA,TRBD1,TRBV7-9,CASSQEQGTSNQPQHF,TGTGCCAGCAGCCAAGAACAGGGGACGAGCAATCAGCCCCAGCATTTT
TRBJ1-4,NA,TRBD1,TRBV5-1,CASSQGQGMLKNEKLFF,TGCGCCAGCAGCCAGGGACAGGGGATGCTTAAGAATGAAAAACTGTTTTTT
TRBJ1-1,NA,NA,TRBV28,CASTGNTEAFF,TGTGCCAGCACGGGAAACACTGAAGCTTTCTTT
TRBJ1-4,NA,NA,TRBV18,CASSQGDEKLFF,TGTGCCAGCTCACAGGGAGATGAAAAACTGTTTTTT
TRBJ1-1,NA,NA,TRBV19,CATAQGRDTEAFF,TGTGCCACCGCACAGGGCCGTGACACTGAAGCTTTCTTT
TRBJ1-2,NA,TRBD1,TRBV9,CASSPRQGGYTF,TGTGCCAGCAGCCCCCGACAGGGTGGCTACACCTTC
TRBJ1-1,NA,NA,TRBV12-3/TRBV12-4,CATADMANTEAFF,TGTGCCACTGCGGACATGGCTAACACTGAAGCTTTCTTT
TRBJ1-6,NA,TRBD1,TRBV3-1/TRBV3-2,CASSWDRDNSPLHF,TGTGCCAGCAGCTGGGACAGAGATAATTCACCCCTCCACTTT
TRBJ1-5,few,NA,TRBV30,CAWSYWHSNQPQHF,TGTGCCTGGAGTTACTGGCACAGTAATCAGCCCCAGCATTTT
TRBJ2-5,NA,NA,TRBV6-5,CASRAGQSGTQYF,TGTGCCAGCAGGGCAGGGCAATCTGGGACCCAGTACTTC
TRBJ1-6,NA,NA,TRBV7-2,CASGPGYNSPLHF,TGTGCCAGCGGTCCCGGGTATAATTCACCCCTCCACTTT
TRBJ2-2,NA,NA,TRBV2,CASSGQNTGELFF,TGTGCCAGCAGTGGTCAAAACACCGGGGAGCTGTTTTTT
TRBJ1-2,few,TRBD1,TRBV4-2,CASSQRGQIYGYTF,TGTGCCAGCAGCCAAAGGGGGCAGATCTATGGCTACACCTTC
TRBJ1-1,once,TRBD1,TRBV30,CAWSPIDRGATEAFF,TGTGCCTGGAGTCCCATAGACAGGGGGGCGACTGAAGCTTTCTTT
TRBJ2-6,once,NA,TRBV7-2,CASSSPPGGPSGANVLTF,TGTGCCAGCAGCTCCCCCCCAGGGGGGCCCTCTGGGGCCAACGTCCTGACTTTC
TRBJ1-1,NA,NA,TRBV6-2/TRBV6-3,CASSYSDQGRNTEAFF,TGTGCCAGCAGTTACTCGGATCAGGGGAGGAACACTGAAGCTTTCTTT
TRBJ2-5,NA,TRBD2,TRBV7-2,CASSLVAGVQETQYF,TGTGCCAGCAGCTTAGTCGCGGGGGTCCAAGAGACCCAGTACTTC
TRBJ1-5,NA,TRBD1,TRBV2,CASSLTGVQPQHF,TGTGCCAGCAGTTTGACAGGGGTTCAGCCCCAGCATTTT
TRBJ2-3,NA,TRBD1,TRBV28,CASSKGTGIITDTQYF,TGTGCCAGCAGTAAAGGGACAGGGATAATCACAGATACGCAGTATTTT
TRBJ2-1,NA,TRBD1,TRBV27,CASSGPGQGNEQFF,TGTGCCAGCAGTGGGCCGGGACAGGGGAATGAGCAGTTCTTC
TRBJ1-2,once,TRBD1,TRBV6-6,CASHRDRGLRNYGYTF,TGTGCCAGCCACCGGGACAGGGGTTTGCGTAACTATGGCTACACCTTC
TRBJ1-6,NA,NA,TRBV10-3,CAIANSDSPLHF,TGTGCCATCGCAAACTCTGATTCACCCCTCCACTTT
TRBJ1-2,NA,TRBD1,TRBV7-3,CASSTRTGEGYTF,TGTGCCAGCAGTACCCGGACAGGGGAAGGCTACACCTTC
TRBJ1-1,NA,TRBD1,TRBV19,CASSTDRLNTEAFF,TGTGCCAGTAGTACGGACAGGTTGAACACTGAAGCTTTCTTT
TRBJ2-1,NA,TRBD2,TRBV7-9,CASSPPGGWEQFF,TGTGCCAGCAGCCCCCCGGGGGGATGGGAGCAGTTCTTC
TRBJ1-4,NA,TRBD1,TRBV5-5,CASSLTGTDEKLFF,TGTGCCAGCAGCCTAACCGGGACAGACGAAAAACTGTTTTTT
TRBJ2-7,NA,TRBD1,TRBV5-1,CASSDPGQGHYEQYF,TGCGCCAGCAGCGATCCGGGACAGGGCCACTACGAGCAGTACTTC
TRBJ1-1,few,NA,TRBV7-8,CASSLGTANTEAFF,TGTGCCAGCAGCTTAGGGACAGCGAACACTGAAGCTTTCTTT
TRBJ1-2,NA,NA,TRBV6-2/TRBV6-3,CASSYNRKHNYGYTF,TGTGCCAGCAGTTACAACAGAAAACATAACTATGGCTACACCTTC
TRBJ2-1,NA,NA,TRBV4-1,CASSQQSRGSDEQFF,TGCGCCAGCAGCCAACAAAGTCGGGGATCTGATGAGCAGTTCTTC
TRBJ1-1,NA,NA,TRBV9,CASSTSLQIRNTEAFF,TGTGCCAGCAGCACAAGTTTACAAATCAGGAACACTGAAGCTTTCTTT